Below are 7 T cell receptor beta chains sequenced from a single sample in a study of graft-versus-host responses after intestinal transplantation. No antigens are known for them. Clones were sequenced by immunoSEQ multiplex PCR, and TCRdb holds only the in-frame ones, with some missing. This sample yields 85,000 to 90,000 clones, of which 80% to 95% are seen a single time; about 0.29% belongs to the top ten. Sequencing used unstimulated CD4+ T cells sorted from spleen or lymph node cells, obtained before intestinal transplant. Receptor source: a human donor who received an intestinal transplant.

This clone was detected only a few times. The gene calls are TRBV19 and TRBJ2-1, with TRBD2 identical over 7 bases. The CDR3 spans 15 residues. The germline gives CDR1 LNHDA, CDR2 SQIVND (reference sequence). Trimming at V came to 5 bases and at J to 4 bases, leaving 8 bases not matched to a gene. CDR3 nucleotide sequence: TGTGCCAGTAGTCGGTCTAGCGGTAATTACAATGAGCAGTTCTTC. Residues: CASSRSSGNYNEQFF.

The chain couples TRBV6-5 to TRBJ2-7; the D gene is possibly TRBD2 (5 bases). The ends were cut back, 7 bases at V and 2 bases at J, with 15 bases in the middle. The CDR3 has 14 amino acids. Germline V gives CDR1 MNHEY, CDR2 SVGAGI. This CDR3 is CASTEGVPPYEQYF. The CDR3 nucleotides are TGTGCCAGCACCGAGGGAGTCCCCCCCTACGAGCAGTACTTC.

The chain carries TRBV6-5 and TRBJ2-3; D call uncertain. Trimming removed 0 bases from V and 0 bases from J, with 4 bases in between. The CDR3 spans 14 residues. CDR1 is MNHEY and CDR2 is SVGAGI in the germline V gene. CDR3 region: CASSYSGSTDTQYF. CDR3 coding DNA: TGTGCCAGCAGTTACTCGGGCAGCACAGATACGCAGTATTTT.

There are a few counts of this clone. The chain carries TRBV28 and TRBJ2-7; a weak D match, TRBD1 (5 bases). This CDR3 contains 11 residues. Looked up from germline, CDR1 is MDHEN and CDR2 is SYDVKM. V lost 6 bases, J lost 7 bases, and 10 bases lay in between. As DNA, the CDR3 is TGTGCCAGCAGAACACAGGATGAGCAGTACTTC. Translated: CASRTQDEQYF. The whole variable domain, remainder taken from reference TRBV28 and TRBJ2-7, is DVKVTQSSRYLVKRTGEKVFLECVQDMDHENMFWYRQDPGLGLRLIYFSYDVKMKEKGDIPEGYSVSREKKERFSLILESASTNQTSMYLCASRTQDEQYFGPGTRLTVT.

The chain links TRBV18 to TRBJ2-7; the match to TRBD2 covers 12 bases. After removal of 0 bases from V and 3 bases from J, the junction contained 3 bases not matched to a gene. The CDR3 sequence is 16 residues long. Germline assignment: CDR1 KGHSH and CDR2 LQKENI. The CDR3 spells CASSPPGLAGSYEQYF. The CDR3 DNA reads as TGTGCCAGCTCACCACCGGGACTAGCGGGCAGCTACGAGCAGTACTTC.

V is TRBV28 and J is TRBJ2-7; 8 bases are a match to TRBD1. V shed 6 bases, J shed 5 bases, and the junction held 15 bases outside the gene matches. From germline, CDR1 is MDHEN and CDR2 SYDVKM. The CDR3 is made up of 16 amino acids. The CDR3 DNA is TGTGCCAGCAGGCAACAGAGAGGGCAGGGGGCCCACGAGCAGTACTTC. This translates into CASRQQRGQGAHEQYF.

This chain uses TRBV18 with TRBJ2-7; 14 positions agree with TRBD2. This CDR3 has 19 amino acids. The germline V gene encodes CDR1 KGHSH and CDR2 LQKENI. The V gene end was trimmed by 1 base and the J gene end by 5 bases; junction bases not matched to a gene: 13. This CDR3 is CASSPRGGLAGEINHEQYF. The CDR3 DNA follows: TGTGCCAGCTCACCACGAGGGGGACTAGCGGGAGAAATCAATCACGAGCAGTACTTC.